This is a list of T cell receptor beta chains from one sample in a study of CD4 T cells in relation to SARS-CoV-2 and coronaviruses. Here immunoSEQ multiplex PCR was the method, and the copy in TCRdb shows in-frame clones only, minus some. The profile shows 15,000 to 20,000 clones, about four fifths of them singletons. These receptors have no known antigen. Sequenced: CD4+ T cells from PBMCs, cultured in vitro. The receptors were sampled from a human donor in good health. Each CDR3 is given with its conserved first and last residue.

J	V	CDR3
TRBJ2-1	TRBV5-5	CASSFWSGSNNEQFF
TRBJ2-3	TRBV5-1	CASSLDATGKADTQYF
TRBJ2-1	TRBV6-5	CASSYERTNEQFF
TRBJ2-1	TRBV18	CASSPLGGSGYNEQFF
TRBJ2-3	TRBV5-1	CASSPSEGDTQYF
TRBJ2-2	TRBV12-3/TRBV12-4	CASSSDTIGELFF
TRBJ2-7	TRBV6-5	CASSYEPDSYEQYF
TRBJ2-5	TRBV7-8	CASSSTGLAAETQYF
TRBJ1-4	TRBV2	CASKGGTNEKLFF
TRBJ1-6	TRBV18	CASSLTGSQGDSPLHF
TRBJ2-4	TRBV5-1	CASSAQSGMNIQYF
TRBJ1-5	TRBV7-2	CASSPGQGGPQHF
TRBJ1-1	TRBV5-1	CASSLSGAANTEAFF
TRBJ1-4	TRBV2	CASSERSIGGRGEKLFF
TRBJ2-1	TRBV7-3	CASSLNGGISYNEQFF
TRBJ1-1	TRBV18	CASSPLRDTEAFF
TRBJ2-7	TRBV7-3	CASSPDRVGEQYF
TRBJ1-6	TRBV9	CASSIQGANSPLHF
TRBJ2-5	TRBV6-5	CASSYSLNPLETQYF
TRBJ1-2	TRBV28	CASSFVSQLTFNYGYTF
TRBJ1-5	TRBV20-1	CSARLCQPQHF
TRBJ2-3	TRBV1	CTSRQRRGHNTYTQYF
TRBJ1-2	TRBV13	CASSLALQGYGYTF
TRBJ1-2	TRBV27	CASSLRRGGANGYTF
TRBJ2-5	TRBV3-1/TRBV3-2	CASSQAGLRVGETQYF
TRBJ1-1	TRBV5-4	CASSPAGGSNTEAFF
TRBJ1-2	TRBV15	CATSRDGSGYTF
TRBJ2-1	TRBV29-1	CSVRLLAGSGYNEQFF